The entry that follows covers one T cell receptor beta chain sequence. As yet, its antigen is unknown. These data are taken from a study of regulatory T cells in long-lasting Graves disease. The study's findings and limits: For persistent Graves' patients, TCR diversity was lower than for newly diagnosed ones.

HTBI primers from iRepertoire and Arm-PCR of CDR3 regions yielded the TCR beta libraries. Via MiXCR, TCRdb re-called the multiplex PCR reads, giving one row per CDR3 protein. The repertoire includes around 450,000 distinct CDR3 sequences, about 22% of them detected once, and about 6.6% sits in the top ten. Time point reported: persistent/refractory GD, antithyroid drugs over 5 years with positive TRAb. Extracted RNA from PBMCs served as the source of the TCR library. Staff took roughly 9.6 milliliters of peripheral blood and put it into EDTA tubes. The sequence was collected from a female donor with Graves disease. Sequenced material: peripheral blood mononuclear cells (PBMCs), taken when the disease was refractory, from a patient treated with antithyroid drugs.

The CDR3 nucleotides read TGTGCCAGCAGCTTGAAGAGGGGGCTTAGCACAGATACGCAGTATTTT. It yields the protein CASSLKRGLSTDTQYF. This sequence joins TRBV5-8 and TRBJ2-3; TRBD1 matches 7 bases. V gave up 1 base and J gave up 0 bases; unmatched junction bases: 5. The germline V gene encodes CDR1 SGHTS and CDR2 YDEGEE. The CDR3 sequence is 16 residues long. The whole variable domain, filled in from reference TRBV5-8 and TRBJ2-3, reads EAGVTQSPTHLIKTRGQQATLRCSPISGHTSVYWYQQALGLGLQFLLWYDEGEERNRGNFPPRFSGRQFPNYSSELNVNALELEDSALYLCASSLKRGLSTDTQYFGPGTRLTVL.